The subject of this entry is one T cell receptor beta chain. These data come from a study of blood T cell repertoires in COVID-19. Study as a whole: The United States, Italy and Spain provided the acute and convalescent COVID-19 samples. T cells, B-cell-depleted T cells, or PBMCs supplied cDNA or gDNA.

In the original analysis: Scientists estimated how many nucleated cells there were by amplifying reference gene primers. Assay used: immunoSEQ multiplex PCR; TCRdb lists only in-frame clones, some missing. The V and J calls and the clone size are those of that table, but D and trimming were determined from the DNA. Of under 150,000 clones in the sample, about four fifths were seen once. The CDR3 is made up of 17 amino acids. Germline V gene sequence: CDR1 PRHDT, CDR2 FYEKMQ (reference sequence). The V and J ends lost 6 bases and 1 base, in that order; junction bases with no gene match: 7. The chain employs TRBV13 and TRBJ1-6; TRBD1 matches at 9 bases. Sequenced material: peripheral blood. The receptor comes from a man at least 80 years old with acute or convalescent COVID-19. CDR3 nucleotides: TGTGCCAGCAGTCCGGGACAGGGAAGATCCTATAATTCACCCCTCCACTTT. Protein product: CASSPGQGRSYNSPLHF. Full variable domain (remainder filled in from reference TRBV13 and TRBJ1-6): AAGVIQSPRHLIKEKRETATLKCYPIPRHDTVYWYQQGPGQDPQFLISFYEKMQSDKGSIPDRFSAQQFSDYHSELNMSSLELGDSALYFCASSPGQGRSYNSPLHFGNGTRLTVT.